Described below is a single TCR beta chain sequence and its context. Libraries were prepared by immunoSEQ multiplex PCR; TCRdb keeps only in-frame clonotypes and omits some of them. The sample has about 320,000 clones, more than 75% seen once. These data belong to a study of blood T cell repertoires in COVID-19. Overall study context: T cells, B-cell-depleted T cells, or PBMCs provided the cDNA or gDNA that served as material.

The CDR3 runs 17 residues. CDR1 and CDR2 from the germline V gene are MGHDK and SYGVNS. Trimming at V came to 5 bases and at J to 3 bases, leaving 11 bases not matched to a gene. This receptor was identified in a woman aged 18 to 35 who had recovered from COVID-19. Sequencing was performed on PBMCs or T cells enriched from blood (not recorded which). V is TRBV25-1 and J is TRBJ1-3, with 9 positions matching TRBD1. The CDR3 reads CASSPRPGTGFGNTIYF. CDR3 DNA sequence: TGTGCCAGCAGTCCACGTCCCGGGACAGGGTTTGGAAACACCATATATTTT.